This section outlines one T cell receptor beta chain sequence together with its context. Original methodology: Researchers report that nucleated cell counts were estimated from reference gene primer amplification. Data came from immunoSEQ multiplex PCR; TCRdb stores just in-frame clones and leaves some out. V, J and clone size derive from that table, while D and trimming were established from the DNA sequence. The profile covers about 170,000 clones, with around four fifths appearing a single time and around a fifth taken by the ten largest. These data originate in a study of blood T cell repertoires in COVID-19. Study-level information: Some COVID-19 samples were acute and others convalescent; all came from the United States, Italy and Spain. The analysed material was cDNA or gDNA that came from T cells, B-cell-depleted T cells, or PBMCs.

With 2 bases clipped from V and 7 bases from J, the junction kept 3 bases outside the gene matches. Germline values: CDR1 MGHRA, CDR2 YSYEKL. CDR3 length: 16 amino acids. The receptor was isolated from a woman aged 65 to 85 who had recovered from COVID-19. Sequencing input: peripheral blood. The rearrangement links TRBV4-1 to TRBJ2-2; TRBD2 matches 14 bases. Here the CDR3 DNA reads TGCGCCAGCAGCCAACGACTAGCGGGAGGGGGCGGGGAGCTGTTTTTT. Amino acids: CASSQRLAGGGGELFF.